The 15 T cell receptor beta chains reported below all come from one sample, sequenced in a study of Tregs in tolerant kidney transplant recipients. Assay: immunoSEQ multiplex PCR; the TCRdb copy retains only in-frame clones and omits some. This table has 200,000 to 300,000 clones, about 80% appearing once. Sequenced sample: CD4+ T cells from blood. These receptors came from a human donor in good health.

This chain links TRBV19 with TRBJ1-1; D remains ambiguous. Germline values: CDR1 LNHDA, CDR2 SQIVND (reference sequence). The CDR3 consists of 14 residues. V was cut by 6 bases and J by 3 bases, with 14 bases left in between. The DNA of the CDR3 is TGTGCCAGTAGACCGACGGGCTTGTACACTGAAGCTTTCTTT. Protein: CASRPTGLYTEAFF.

The chain combines TRBV13 with TRBJ1-1, with a possible D match to TRBD1 (5 bases). V was cut by 5 bases and J by 3 bases, with 13 bases left in between. There are 14 residues in the CDR3. Germline assignment: CDR1 PRHDT and CDR2 FYEKMQ (reference sequence). CDR3 sequence: CASSPLGEHTEAFF. CDR3 nucleotides: TGTGCCAGCAGCCCCTTAGGGGAGCACACTGAAGCTTTCTTT. The full variable domain, rest sourced from reference TRBV13 and TRBJ1-1, is AAGVIQSPRHLIKEKRETATLKCYPIPRHDTVYWYQQGPGQDPQFLISFYEKMQSDKGSIPDRFSAQQFSDYHSELNMSSLELGDSALYFCASSPLGEHTEAFFGQGTRLTVV.

This clone came up a few times. J is TRBJ1-1 and V is TRBV4-2; TRBD1 agrees at 12 bases. This CDR3 has 15 residues. In germline, CDR1 is LGHNA, CDR2 YNFKEQ. The ends lost 1 base at V and 5 bases at J; junction bases unmatched: 2. The CDR3 DNA sequence: TGTGCCAGCAGCCAAGGGGACAGGGGGCGAACTGAAGCTTTCTTT. Encoded protein: CASSQGDRGRTEAFF.

The CDR3 sequence: CASSLLQVGEKLFF. For the CDR3, the DNA is TGTGCCAGCAGCTTATTACAAGTAGGGGAAAAACTGTTTTTT. The chain couples TRBV7-9 to TRBJ1-4; unclear D gene. V was cut by 2 bases and J by 8 bases, with 12 bases left in between. CDR1 SEHNR and CDR2 FQNEAQ come from the germline V gene (reference sequence). CDR3 length: 14 amino acids.

This chain connects TRBV7-6 to TRBJ1-1, with D perhaps matching TRBD1 (6 bases). This CDR3 comprises 15 residues. Germline V lookup: CDR1 SGHVS, CDR2 FNYEAQ. V was clipped by 1 base and J by 5 bases, with 14 bases between them. CDR3 in DNA: TGTGCCAGCAGCTTAGGTTCAGGGGCGACGACTGAAGCTTTCTTT. It is translated as CASSLGSGATTEAFF.

V is TRBV30 and J is TRBJ2-7; the D gene is possibly TRBD1 (6 bases). The CDR3 is 11 residues long. V lost 4 bases and J 6 bases, leaving 10 bases between the germline ends. Per the germline V gene, CDR1 is GTSNPN and CDR2 is SVGIG (reference sequence). CDR3 nucleotides: TGTGCCTGGACAGGGGTTCGCGAGCAGTACTTC. It yields the protein CAWTGVREQYF.

V is TRBV30 and J is TRBJ1-5; D unclear. The CDR3 has 12 amino acids. Germline CDR1 GTSNPN, CDR2 SVGIG (reference sequence). V lost 3 bases to trimming and J lost 3 bases, with 6 bases between them. DNA for the CDR3: TGTGCCTGGAGCGACCCCAATCAGCCCCAGCATTTT. Translated: CAWSDPNQPQHF.

CDR3 nucleotides: TGTGCCAGCAGCTTGGCCAGGGCTTTGGAGGATGAAGCTTTCTTT. This codes for CASSLARALEDEAFF. The chain recombines TRBV5-4 with TRBJ1-1, with D maybe TRBD1 (5 bases). The V end was cut by 0 bases, the J end by 7 bases, with 16 bases between. The CDR3 is made up of 15 amino acids. Looked up from germline, CDR1 is SGHNT and CDR2 is YYREEE (reference sequence).

The chain joins TRBV2 to TRBJ2-5; D possibly corresponds to TRBD2 (6 bases). V was trimmed by 1 base and J by 6 bases, leaving 21 bases between them. Per germline, CDR1 SNHLY and CDR2 FYNNEI. CDR3 length: 17 amino acids. The CDR3 DNA follows: TGTGCCAGCAGTGAAGGGGCGGGGAGACGTGTTGGAAAGACCCAGTACTTC. Translated: CASSEGAGRRVGKTQYF.

This clone was seen once. This rearrangement joins TRBV6-1 to TRBJ2-7, with 7 positions matching TRBD1. Trimming at V came to 9 bases and at J to 1 base, leaving 12 bases not matched to a gene. Germline assignment: CDR1 MNHNS and CDR2 SASEGT. The CDR3 consists of 15 residues. This CDR3 reads CASTRDPTGSYEQYF. The CDR3 coding sequence is TGTGCCAGTACCCGAGACCCGACAGGGTCCTACGAGCAGTACTTC.

CDR3 in amino acids: CASSLAETQYF. The CDR3 DNA reads TGTGCCAGCAGCTTGGCAGAGACCCAGTACTTC. J is TRBJ2-5 and V is TRBV7-8; D gene ambiguous. The germline V and J ends were trimmed by 3 bases and 4 bases, with 3 bases remaining between them. Germline V CDR1 and CDR2: SGHVS, FQNEAQ. The CDR3 is 11 residues long.

The V gene is TRBV23-1, the J gene TRBJ1-5, with D hard to call. TRBV23-1 is sorted into the ORF group, with uncertain function. The CDR3 totals 14 residues. Between the trimmed V and J ends, which lost 6 bases and 6 bases, there was a span of 15 bases. CDR3 DNA: TGCGCCAGCAGACACGGACGGGGAGGTCAGCCCCAGCATTTT. It translates to CASRHGRGGQPQHF.

The V gene is TRBV7-6, the J gene TRBJ1-4; D remains ambiguous. Trimming cost V 1 base and J 0 bases, with 18 bases left between them. The CDR3 spans 19 residues. Germline CDR1 and CDR2: SGHVS and FNYEAQ. The CDR3 sequence: CASSLEGSPILATNEKLFF. The CDR3 bases are TGTGCCAGCAGCTTAGAGGGCAGCCCTATACTCGCAACTAATGAAAAACTGTTTTTT.

This clone was found once. V and J are TRBV5-4 and TRBJ2-5, with 7 positions matching TRBD2. The J call may be faulty, since TRBJ2-7 better matches the DNA end. Per germline, CDR1 SGHNT and CDR2 YYREEE (reference sequence). The CDR3 is 16 residues long. CDR3 coding DNA: TGTGCCAGCAGCTTGGGAATCGGGAGGAGCTCCTACGAGCAGTACTTC. Amino acid sequence: CASSLGIGRSSYEQYF.

This sequence joins TRBV6-5 and TRBJ2-1, with D possibly TRBD1 on 6 matching bases. The V end was cut by 7 bases, the J end by 5 bases, with 15 bases between. The CDR3 runs 14 residues. CDR1 and CDR2 from the germline V gene are MNHEY and SVGAGI. The CDR3 bases are TGTGCCAGCAAGAACAGGGCCGGTCACAATGAGCAGTTCTTC. Encoded protein: CASKNRAGHNEQFF.